This T cell receptor (beta chain) was observed in a study of immune heterogeneity within non-small cell lung tumors (dated by TCRdb to 2017 to 2018). For the wider study: By histology, a few squamous cell carcinomas, about 11 non-squamous carcinomas and 1 tumor not otherwise specified were included. The study combined whole-exome sequencing, RNA-seq and TCR beta repertoire sequencing of multiple spatially distinct regions from each NSCLC tumor to examine intratumoral immune heterogeneity. Transcriptome data were available for just roughly 43 loci from around twelve patients, whereas TCR repertoire analysis spanned around 57 tumor loci from 15 patients. For mutant peptides 8 to 11 amino acids long, netMHCpan-3.0 predicted neoantigen binding to the HLA alleles of each patient.

The paper as a whole reports these results and caveats: High-frequency TCR beta clonotypes were largely distinct between individual patients. Within a patient, the same dominant CDR3B clonotypes appeared at multiple loci, but different tumor locations also contained unique high-frequency clones. Local tumor mutational burden and local T-cell repertoire clonality had a statistically significant but moderate positive correlation (R approximately 0.34).

The TCR beta CDR3 region was amplified with a multiplex PCR system whose first round ran for roughly 9 cycles using 32 V-gene forward primers and 13 J-gene reverse primers. First-round PCR used a QIAGEN Multiplex PCR Kit, and primer sequences were filed in Chinese patent CN105087789A. A second PCR round added Illumina universal primers using the Phusion High-Fidelity PCR Kit. Paired-end sequencing of TCR libraries was carried out on the Illumina HiSeq X Ten platform at a read length of 151 bp. The paper's processing steps were these. Cutadapt was used to discard reads without multiplex PCR primers, PEAR merged the read pairs, and MiXCR with default settings called the CDR3 regions. Repertoire diversity was assessed by Shannon entropy, and clonality was calculated as one minus the Shannon entropy divided by the ln of the count of productive unique sequences. Clonotypes at a frequency of at least 0.5% were defined as dominant or high-frequency T-cell clones. TCRdb reprocessing: public reads trimmed at Q25 with fastp, clones called with MiXCR, in-frame beta chains kept. Entries are consolidated by CDR3 protein sequence, retaining the most common genes and DNA. The V and J calls and clone size are TCRdb's, not the authors'. Across this sample there are under 14,000 distinct CDR3 sequences, with approximately 20% seen only once. Clones ranked in the top ten supply 3% to 4% of the sample.

In the germline V gene, CDR1 corresponds to MNHEY and CDR2 to SVGEGT. V is pared back by 10 bases and J by 5 bases, with 17 bases lying between the germline termini. The CDR3 runs 13 amino acids, cysteine and phenylalanine included. Of all the DNA, just the CDR3 is kept, 39 bases in frame from base 1. Genomic DNA extracted from bulk tumor tissue served as TCR template, with about 620 ng gDNA amplified per sample. During surgery, several biopsies were collected from each primary tumor and placed as far from one another as possible within the tumor mass. The study cohort was described as untreated, and the patients were newly diagnosed NSCLC cases having curative surgery. Donors were roughly 15 newly diagnosed non-small cell lung cancer patients undergoing surgery with curative intent. A couple of independent pathologists reviewed the resected tumor masses. Only high-quality DNA and RNA samples were carried forward to sequencing.

Points on this clonotype: Its recognized antigen is unknown. Just one base apart from a much larger clone, this may be a read error.

The sequencing sample was made of lung tumor tissue. The receptor was derived from a man aged 55 to 70 with non-small cell lung cancer. Recombination linked TRBV6-2 or TRBV6-3 to TRBJ1-1, with no confidently assigned D gene. Read as DNA, the sequence is TGTGCCATCAGATGGACTGTAGGGACTGAAGCTTTCTTT. Translated, it gives CAIRWTVGTEAFF.